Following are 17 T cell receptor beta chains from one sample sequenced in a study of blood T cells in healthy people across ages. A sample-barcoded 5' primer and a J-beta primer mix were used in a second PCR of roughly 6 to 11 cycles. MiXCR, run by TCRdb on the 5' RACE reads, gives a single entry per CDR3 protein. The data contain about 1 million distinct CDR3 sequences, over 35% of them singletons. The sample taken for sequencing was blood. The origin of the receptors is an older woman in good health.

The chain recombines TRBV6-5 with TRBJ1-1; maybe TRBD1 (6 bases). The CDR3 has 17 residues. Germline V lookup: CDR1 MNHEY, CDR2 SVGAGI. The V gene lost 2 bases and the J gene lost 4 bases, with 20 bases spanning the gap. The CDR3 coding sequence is TGTGCCAGCAGTTACCTGGGCCTCAGAGGGGGGAGCACTGAAGCTTTCTTT. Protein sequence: CASSYLGLRGGSTEAFF.

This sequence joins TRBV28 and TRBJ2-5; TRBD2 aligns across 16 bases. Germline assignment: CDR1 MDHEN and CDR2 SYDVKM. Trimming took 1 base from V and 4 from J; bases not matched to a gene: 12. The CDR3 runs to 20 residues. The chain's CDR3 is CASSLYPGLAGGPLGETQYF. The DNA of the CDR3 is TGTGCCAGCAGTTTATACCCGGGACTAGCGGGAGGGCCTTTGGGAGAGACCCAGTACTTC.

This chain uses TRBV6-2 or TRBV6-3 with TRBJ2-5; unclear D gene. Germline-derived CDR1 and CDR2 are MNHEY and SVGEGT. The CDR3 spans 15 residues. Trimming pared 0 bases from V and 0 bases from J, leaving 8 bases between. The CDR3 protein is CASSYSASYQETQYF. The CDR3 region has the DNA TGTGCCAGCAGTTACTCGGCCTCTTACCAAGAGACCCAGTACTTC.

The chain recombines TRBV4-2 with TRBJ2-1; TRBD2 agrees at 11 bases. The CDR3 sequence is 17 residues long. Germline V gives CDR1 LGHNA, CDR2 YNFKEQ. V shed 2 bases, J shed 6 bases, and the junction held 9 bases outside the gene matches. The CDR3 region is CASSQRGWTSGFNEQFF. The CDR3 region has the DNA TGTGCCAGCAGCCAAAGGGGCTGGACTAGCGGGTTCAATGAGCAGTTCTTC.

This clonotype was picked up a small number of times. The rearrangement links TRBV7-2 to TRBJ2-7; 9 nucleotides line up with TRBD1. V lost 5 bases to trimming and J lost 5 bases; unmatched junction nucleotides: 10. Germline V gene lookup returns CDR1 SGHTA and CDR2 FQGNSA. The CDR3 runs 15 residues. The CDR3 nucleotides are TGTGCCAGCAGCAGGGGGACAGGGAGTCACAACGAGCAGTACTTC. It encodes CASSRGTGSHNEQYF.

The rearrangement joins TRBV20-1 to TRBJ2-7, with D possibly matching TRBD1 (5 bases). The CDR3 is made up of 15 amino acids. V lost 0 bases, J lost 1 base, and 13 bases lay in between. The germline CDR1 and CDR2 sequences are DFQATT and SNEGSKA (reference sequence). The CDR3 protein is CSARDYQGSSYEQYF. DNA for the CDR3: TGCAGTGCTAGAGATTATCAGGGTTCTTCCTACGAGCAGTACTTC.

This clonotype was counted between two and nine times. The CDR3: CATSRERESLNIQYF. The CDR3 DNA reads as TGTGCCACCAGCAGAGAAAGGGAGAGTTTGAACATTCAGTACTTC. The chain recombines TRBV15 with TRBJ2-4; D is possibly TRBD2 (5 bases). This CDR3 has 15 residues. Trimming stripped 0 bases from V and 7 bases from J, with 13 bases between. Germline CDR1 reads LNHNV; CDR2 reads YYDKDF (reference sequence).

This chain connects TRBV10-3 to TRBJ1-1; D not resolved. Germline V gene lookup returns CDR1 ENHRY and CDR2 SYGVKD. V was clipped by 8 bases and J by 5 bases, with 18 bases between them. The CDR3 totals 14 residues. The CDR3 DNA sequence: TGTGCCATCTCCGCGAGAGAGAGCGGGACTGAAGCTTTCTTT. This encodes CAISARESGTEAFF.

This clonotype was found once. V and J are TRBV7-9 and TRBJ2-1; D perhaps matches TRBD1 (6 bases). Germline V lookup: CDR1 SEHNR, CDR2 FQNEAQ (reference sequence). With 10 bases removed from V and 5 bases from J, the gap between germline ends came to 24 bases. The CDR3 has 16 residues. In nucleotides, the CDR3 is TGTGCCATACAACTCGTTCCTCCCCCAGGGGACAATGAGCAGTTCTTC. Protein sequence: CAIQLVPPPGDNEQFF.

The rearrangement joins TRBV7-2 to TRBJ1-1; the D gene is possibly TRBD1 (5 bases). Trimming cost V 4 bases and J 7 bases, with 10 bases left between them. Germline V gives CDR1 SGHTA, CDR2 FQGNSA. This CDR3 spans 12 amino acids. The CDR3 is CASSYGGGEAFF. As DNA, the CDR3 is TGTGCCAGCAGCTATGGGGGGGGTGAAGCTTTCTTT.

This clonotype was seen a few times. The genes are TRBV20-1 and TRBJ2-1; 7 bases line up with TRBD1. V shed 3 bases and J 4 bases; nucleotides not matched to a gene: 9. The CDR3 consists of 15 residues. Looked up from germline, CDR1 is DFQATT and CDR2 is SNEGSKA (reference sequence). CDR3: CSASWDSRQYNEQFF. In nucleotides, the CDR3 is TGCAGTGCTAGTTGGGACAGTCGCCAATACAATGAGCAGTTCTTC.

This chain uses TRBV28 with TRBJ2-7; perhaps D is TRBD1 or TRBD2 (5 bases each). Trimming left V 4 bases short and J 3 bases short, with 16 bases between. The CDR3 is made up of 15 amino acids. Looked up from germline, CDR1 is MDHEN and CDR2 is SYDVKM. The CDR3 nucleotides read TGTGCCAGCAGTTCACGGGGCCTGTCACACTACGAGCAGTACTTC. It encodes CASSSRGLSHYEQYF.

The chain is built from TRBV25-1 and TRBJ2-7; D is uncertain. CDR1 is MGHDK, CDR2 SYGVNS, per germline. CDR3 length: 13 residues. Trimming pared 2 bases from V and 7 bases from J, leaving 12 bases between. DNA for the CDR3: TGTGCCAGCAGTGAAGTGTACGAGTCTGAGCAGTACTTC. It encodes CASSEVYESEQYF.

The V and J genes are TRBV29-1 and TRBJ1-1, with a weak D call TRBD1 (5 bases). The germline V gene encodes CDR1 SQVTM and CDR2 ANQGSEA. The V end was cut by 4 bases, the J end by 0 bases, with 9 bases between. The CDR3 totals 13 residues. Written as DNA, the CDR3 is TGCAGCGTTGCCGACAGCCTGAACACTGAAGCTTTCTTT. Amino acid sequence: CSVADSLNTEAFF.

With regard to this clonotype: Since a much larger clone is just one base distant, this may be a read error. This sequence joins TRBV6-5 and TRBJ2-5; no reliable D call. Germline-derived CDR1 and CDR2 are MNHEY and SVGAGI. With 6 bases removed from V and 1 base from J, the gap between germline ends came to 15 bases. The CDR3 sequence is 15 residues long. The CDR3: CASRNAYGAQETQYF. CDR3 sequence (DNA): TGTGCCAGCAGAAACGCCTACGGTGCCCAAGAGACCCAGTACTTC.

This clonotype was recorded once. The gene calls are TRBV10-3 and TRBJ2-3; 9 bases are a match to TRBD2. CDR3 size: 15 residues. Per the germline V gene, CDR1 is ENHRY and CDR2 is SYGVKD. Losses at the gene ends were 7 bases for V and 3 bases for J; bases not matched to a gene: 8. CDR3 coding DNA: TGTGCCATCAACCAACTAGCGGGTAGGACAGATACGCAGTATTTT. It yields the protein CAINQLAGRTDTQYF.

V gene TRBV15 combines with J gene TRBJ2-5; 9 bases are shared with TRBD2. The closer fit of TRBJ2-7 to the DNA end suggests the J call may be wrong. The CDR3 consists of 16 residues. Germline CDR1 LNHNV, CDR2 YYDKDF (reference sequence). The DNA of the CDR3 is TGTGCCACCAGCAGAGATATGGGACTAGCCGCCTACGAGCAGTACTTC. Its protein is CATSRDMGLAAYEQYF.